The 11 T cell receptor beta chains given below trace back to one sample, sequenced in a study of shared clonotypes between healthy human individuals. Assay: immunoSEQ multiplex PCR; the TCRdb copy retains only in-frame clones and omits some. This sample has roughly 2,500,000 clones, with 80% to 95% found just once. The sample taken for sequencing was naive CD4+ T cells from PBMCs. Specified subset: CD45RA+ positively selected. The receptor source for this set is a man aged 18 to 35 in good health. Some clones in this sample may be carry-over from other donors' samples.

The rearrangement uses TRBV5-1 and TRBJ2-5, with 10 bases matching TRBD1. Per the germline V gene, CDR1 is SGHRS and CDR2 is YFSETQ. This CDR3 region has 16 residues. V dropped 4 bases and J dropped 5; count of bases not matched to a gene: 11. The CDR3 bases are TGCGCCAGCAGCCCAACCCCCCAGGGACAGGGGGAGACCCAGTACTTC. This codes for CASSPTPQGQGETQYF.

As for this clone: Other DNA variants within this sample encode the same CDR3. This chain uses TRBV18 with TRBJ1-1, with D possibly being TRBD1 (5 bases). V lost 3 bases to trimming and J lost 1 base, with 9 bases between them. This CDR3 comprises 14 residues. Germline V lookup: CDR1 KGHSH, CDR2 LQKENI. CDR3 sequence (DNA): TGTGCCAGCTCACCTCAGGGCGAGAACACTGAAGCTTTCTTT. This gives the protein CASSPQGENTEAFF.

The chain couples TRBV6-1 to TRBJ2-1; the match to TRBD2 covers 10 bases. This CDR3 has 15 residues. Germline lookup yields CDR1 MNHNS and CDR2 SASEGT. V trimming: 5 bases; J trimming: 3 bases; junction bases outside the gene matches: 4. This CDR3 reads CASSLAGGRYNEQFF. The CDR3 nucleotides are TGTGCCAGCAGTTTAGCGGGAGGTCGCTACAATGAGCAGTTCTTC.

The chain employs TRBV5-1 and TRBJ1-4; D gene unclear. Trimming left V 4 bases short and J 8 bases short, with 21 bases between. Germline V gives CDR1 SGHRS, CDR2 YFSETQ. The CDR3 sequence is 16 residues long. CDR3 bases: TGCGCCAGCAGCGGGCAATATGGGGATCGGGAGGAAAAACTGTTTTTT. This encodes CASSGQYGDREEKLFF.

This chain uses TRBV5-4 with TRBJ2-3; D not resolved. This CDR3 contains 13 residues. Trimming took 1 base from V and 4 from J, leaving 7 bases between them. CDR1 and CDR2 (germline): SGHNT, YYREEE (reference sequence). This chain's CDR3 is CASSLWSSDTQYF. CDR3 coding DNA: TGTGCCAGCAGCTTGTGGTCGTCAGATACGCAGTATTTT. Full variable domain (remainder filled in from reference TRBV5-4 and TRBJ2-3): ETGVTQSPTHLIKTRGQQVTLRCSSQSGHNTVSWYQQALGQGPQFIFQYYREEENGRGNFPPRFSGLQFPNYSSELNVNALELDDSALYLCASSLWSSDTQYFGPGTRLTVL.

CDR3 sequence reads: CASRVTSGRTPSFF. Written as DNA, the CDR3 is TGTGCCAGCAGGGTGACTAGCGGGAGGACCCCTTCGTTCTTC. V usage is TRBV27 and J usage is TRBJ2-1; 13 positions agree with TRBD2. Germline lookup yields CDR1 MNHEY and CDR2 SMNVEV (reference sequence). Losses at the gene ends were 6 bases for V and 15 bases for J; bases not matched to a gene: 11. The CDR3 extends over 14 amino acids.

This chain links TRBV2 with TRBJ2-7; 7 bases match TRBD1. The CDR3 spans 12 residues. J lost 9 bases, V lost 6 bases, and 8 bases had no gene match. Germline V gene data show CDR1 as SNHLY and CDR2 as FYNNEI. CDR3 bases: TGTGCCAGCAGCGCCCAGGGGGAAAGGCAGTACTTC. The encoded protein is CASSAQGERQYF.

The chain uses TRBV5-1 and TRBJ2-5; D not certain. Trimming shortened V by 2 bases and J by 0 bases, and 17 bases separated the two germline ends. Per the germline V gene, CDR1 is SGHRS and CDR2 is YFSETQ. CDR3 length: 17 residues. The CDR3 reads CASSFSVVSSYQETQYF. CDR3 in DNA: TGCGCCAGCAGCTTCTCTGTCGTCTCGAGTTACCAAGAGACCCAGTACTTC.

The V and J genes are TRBV7-3 and TRBJ2-2, with 8 nucleotides matching TRBD1. Germline CDR1 and CDR2: SGHTA and FQGTGA. The CDR3 has 16 amino acids. V lost 5 bases to trimming and J lost 8 bases; unmatched junction nucleotides: 13. CDR3 residues: CASSLRPGQEWGELFF. In DNA, the CDR3 is TGTGCCAGCAGCCTCCGCCCGGGACAGGAATGGGGGGAGCTGTTTTTT.

V gene TRBV10-2 combines with J gene TRBJ1-2, with 7 bases matching TRBD1. CDR1 and CDR2 from the germline V gene are WSHSY and SAAADI. The CDR3 runs 13 residues. J lost 5 bases, V lost 8 bases, and 8 bases had no gene match. Here the CDR3 DNA reads TGCGCCAGCCGACAGGGAAACTCTTATGGCTACACCTTC. Translating it yields CASRQGNSYGYTF.

J is TRBJ2-1 and V is TRBV6-1, with 8 bases aligning to TRBD2. Germline values: CDR1 MNHNS, CDR2 SASEGT. The CDR3 covers 15 residues. With V trimmed by 5 bases and J by 4 bases, 7 bases remained unmatched. The CDR3 DNA is TGTGCCAGCAGTCGGGGGGGCGGATATTACAATGAGCAGTTCTTC. This translates into CASSRGGGYYNEQFF.